This entry concerns a single T cell receptor beta chain. Assay: immunoSEQ multiplex PCR; the TCRdb copy retains only in-frame clones and omits some. The repertoire holds 2,500,000 or so clones, with under 95% as singletons. This sample is drawn from a study of shared clonotypes between healthy human individuals. This CDR3 region has 13 residues. Per germline, CDR1 MNHEY and CDR2 SVGAGI. V was pared by 6 bases and J by 7 bases, with 12 bases between. This clonotype originated in a young man in good health. Some clones in this sample may be carry-over from other donors' samples. Sequenced sample: naive CD4+ T cells from PBMCs. The subset is: CD45RA+ positively selected. The chain recombines TRBV6-5 with TRBJ1-4; D uncertain. The CDR3 region has the DNA TGTGCCAGCAGAGACGGGCATAGTGAAAAACTGTTTTTT. Translating it yields CASRDGHSEKLFF.